This T cell receptor beta chain emerged from a study of long-term antiretroviral therapy in people with HIV. Looked up from germline, CDR1 is SEHNR and CDR2 is FQNEAQ (reference sequence). Trimming left V 5 bases short and J 4 bases short, with 11 bases between. This CDR3 is built from 13 residues. Researchers report immunoSEQ v3.0 was run at survey level. Using immunoSEQ multiplex PCR, the repertoire was profiled, and TCRdb retains in-frame clones only, with some absent. Among 20,000 or so clones listed, 81% were seen once. The sequenced sample was unsorted PBMCs, obtained 4.4 years after starting antiretroviral therapy. The clonotype originates from a man aged 30-40 years with HIV. The rearrangement joins TRBV7-9 to TRBJ1-1; D perhaps matches TRBD1 (6 bases). CDR3 nucleotide sequence: TGTGCCAGCAGCCAGGGGCGGGGCACTGAAGCTTTCTTT. Protein: CASSQGRGTEAFF.